This T cell receptor beta chain was obtained from a study of T cells in Graves' hyperthyroidism and ophthalmopathy. Amplified TCR beta CDR3 regions derived from RNA transcripts. A set of HTBI primers served as the primers for a first-round RT-PCR of the TCR CDR3. TCRdb ran MiXCR on the multiplex PCR reads and lists one entry per CDR3 protein. The sample consists of some 420,000 distinct CDR3 sequences, approximately 15% of them appearing once. V was clipped by 5 bases and J by 0 bases, with 11 bases between them. Germline V gene sequence: CDR1 SGHVS, CDR2 FNYEAQ. This CDR3 is 14 amino acids long. This clonotype was observed a few times. Exclusion of a patient resulted from uncontrolled infection, other autoimmune disease, pregnancy or lactation.

The sequenced material came from blood. The rearrangement links TRBV7-6 to TRBJ2-7; a possible D gene is TRBD1 (6 bases). The TCR was taken from a woman aged 18-29 years with Graves' hyperthyroidism. The CDR3: CASSAATGSYEQYF. DNA for the CDR3: TGTGCCAGCAGCGCCGCGACAGGCTCCTACGAGCAGTACTTC.